This T cell receptor (beta chain) was identified in a study of preoperative IRX-2 immunotherapy in early breast cancer (dated by TCRdb to the late 2010s). Turning to this clone: What antigen it recognizes has not been identified. No qualities accompany the bases; no much larger clone lies one base away.

The germline V gene provides CDR1 SGHRS and CDR2 YFSETQ. V is cut back by 4 bases and J by 0 bases, with 7 bases in the junction unmatched. The CDR3 has 16 amino acids, counting the end cysteine and phenylalanine. Solely the CDR3 DNA is kept, with 48 bases framed from the first base. The treatment or condition label here, explained by the study, means: preoperative locoregional IRX-2 cytokine immunotherapy. The samples were obtained from a phase Ib study that tested preoperative, locoregional IRX-2 cytokine immunotherapy designed to prime immune responses. Patients with early-stage breast cancer who were given IRX-2 before surgery served as donors. The library relied on the immunoSEQ multiplex PCR assay. The source is immuneACCESS, and TCRdb retained only in-frame sequences with V and J called. Part of the clones is not carried over; for the studies checked, unresolved V genes explain less than half of this, and the remainder is unexplained. Here the sample has 32,000 or so clones; less than 90% occur a single time. The ten top clones hold roughly 2.6% of the sample.

Here the chain combines TRBV5-1 and TRBJ2-3, with 8 central nucleotides matching TRBD2. This specimen was lymph node tissue, taken from a patient treated with IRX-2 immunotherapy. This receptor was taken from a human donor with breast cancer. The DNA reads as follows: TGCGCCAGCAGCCCGCCGCGGGGGGAAAGCACAGATACGCAGTATTTT. The translation is CASSPPRGESTDTQYF. The CDR3, completed at both ends by the reference TRBV5-1 and TRBJ2-3 genes, gives the full variable domain KAGVTQTPRYLIKTRGQQVTLSCSPISGHRSVSWYQQTPGQGLQFLFEYFSETQRNKGNFPGRFSGRQFSNSRSEMNVSTLELGDSALYLCASSPPRGESTDTQYFGPGTRLTVL.